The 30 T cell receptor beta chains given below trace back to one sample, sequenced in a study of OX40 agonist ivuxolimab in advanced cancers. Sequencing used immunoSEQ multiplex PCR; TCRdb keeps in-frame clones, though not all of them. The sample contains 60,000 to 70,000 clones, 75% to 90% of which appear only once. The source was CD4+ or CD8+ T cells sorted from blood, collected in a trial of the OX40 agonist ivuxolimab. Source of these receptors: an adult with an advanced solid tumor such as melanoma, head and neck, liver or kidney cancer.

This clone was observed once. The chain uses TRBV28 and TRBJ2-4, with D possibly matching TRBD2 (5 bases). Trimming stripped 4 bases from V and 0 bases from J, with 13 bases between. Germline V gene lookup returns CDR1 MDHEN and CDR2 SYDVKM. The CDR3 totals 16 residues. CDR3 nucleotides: TGTGCCAGCAGTTCAGCGGCGACCCTAGCCAAAAACATTCAGTACTTC. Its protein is CASSSAATLAKNIQYF.

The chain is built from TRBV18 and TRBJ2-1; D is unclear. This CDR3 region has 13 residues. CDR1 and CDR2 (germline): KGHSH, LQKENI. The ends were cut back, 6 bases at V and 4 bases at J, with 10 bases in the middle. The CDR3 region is CASSQDIYNEQFF. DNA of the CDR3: TGTGCCAGCTCTCAAGACATTTACAATGAGCAGTTCTTC.

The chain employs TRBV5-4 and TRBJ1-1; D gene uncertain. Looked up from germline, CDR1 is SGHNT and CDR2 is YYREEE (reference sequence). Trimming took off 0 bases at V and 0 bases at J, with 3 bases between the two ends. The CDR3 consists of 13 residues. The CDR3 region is CASSLGLNTEAFF. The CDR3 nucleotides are TGTGCCAGCAGCTTGGGCCTGAACACTGAAGCTTTCTTT.

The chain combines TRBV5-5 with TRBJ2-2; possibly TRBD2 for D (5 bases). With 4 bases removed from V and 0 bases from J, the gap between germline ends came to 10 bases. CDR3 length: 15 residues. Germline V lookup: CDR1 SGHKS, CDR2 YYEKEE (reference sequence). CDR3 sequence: CASSPSLSNTGELFF. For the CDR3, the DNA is TGTGCCAGCAGCCCTAGCCTCTCGAACACCGGGGAGCTGTTTTTT. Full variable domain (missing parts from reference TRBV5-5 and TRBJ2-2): DAGVTQSPTHLIKTRGQQVTLRCSPISGHKSVSWYQQVLGQGPQFIFQYYEKEERGRGNFPDRFSARQFPNYSSELNVNALLLGDSALYLCASSPSLSNTGELFFGEGSRLTVL.

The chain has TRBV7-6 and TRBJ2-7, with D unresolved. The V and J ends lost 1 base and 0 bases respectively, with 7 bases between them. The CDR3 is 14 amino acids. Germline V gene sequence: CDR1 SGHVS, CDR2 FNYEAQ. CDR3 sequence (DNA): TGTGCCAGCAGCTTAGAGGGCGTCTCCTACGAGCAGTACTTC. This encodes CASSLEGVSYEQYF.

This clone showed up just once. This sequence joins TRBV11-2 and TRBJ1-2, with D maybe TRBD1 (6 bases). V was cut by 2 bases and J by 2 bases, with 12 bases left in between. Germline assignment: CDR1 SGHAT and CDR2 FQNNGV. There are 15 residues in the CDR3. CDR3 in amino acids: CASSLRQGWNYGYTF. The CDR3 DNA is TGTGCCAGCAGCTTAAGGCAGGGGTGGAACTATGGCTACACCTTC.

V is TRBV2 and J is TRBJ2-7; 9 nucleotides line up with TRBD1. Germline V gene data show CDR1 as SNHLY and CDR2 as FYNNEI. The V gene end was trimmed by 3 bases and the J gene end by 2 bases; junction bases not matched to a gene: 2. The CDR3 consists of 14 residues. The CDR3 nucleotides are TGTGCCAGCAGTGAGAGACAGGGGGCCTACGAGCAGTACTTC. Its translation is CASSERQGAYEQYF.

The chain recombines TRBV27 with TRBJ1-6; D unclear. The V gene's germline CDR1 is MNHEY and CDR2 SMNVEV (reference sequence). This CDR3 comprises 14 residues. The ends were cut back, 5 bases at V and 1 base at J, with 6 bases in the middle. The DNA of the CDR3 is TGTGCCAGCAGTCCCCGTTCCTATAATTCACCCCTCCACTTT. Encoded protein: CASSPRSYNSPLHF.

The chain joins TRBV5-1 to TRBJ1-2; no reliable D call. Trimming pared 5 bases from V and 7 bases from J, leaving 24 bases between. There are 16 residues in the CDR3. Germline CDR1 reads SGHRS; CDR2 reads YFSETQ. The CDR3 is CASRILGSGMVSGYTF. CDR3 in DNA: TGCGCCAGCAGAATCCTCGGGTCGGGGATGGTTAGTGGCTACACCTTC.

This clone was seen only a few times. The DNA of the CDR3 is TGTGCCAGCTCACCCTCCGCGTATAATTCACCCCTCCACTTT. Amino acids: CASSPSAYNSPLHF. The chain couples TRBV18 to TRBJ1-6; D is unresolved. V dropped 3 bases and J dropped 4 bases, with 7 bases sitting between them. CDR1 is KGHSH, CDR2 LQKENI, per germline. The CDR3 loop spans 14 amino acids.

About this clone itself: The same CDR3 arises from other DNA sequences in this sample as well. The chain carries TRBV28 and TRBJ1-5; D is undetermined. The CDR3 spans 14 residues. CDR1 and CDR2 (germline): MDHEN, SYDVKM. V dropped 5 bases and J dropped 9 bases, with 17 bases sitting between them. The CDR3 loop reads CASSPRTNLRPQHF. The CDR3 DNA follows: TGTGCCAGCAGTCCCAGGACTAACCTCCGGCCCCAGCATTTT.

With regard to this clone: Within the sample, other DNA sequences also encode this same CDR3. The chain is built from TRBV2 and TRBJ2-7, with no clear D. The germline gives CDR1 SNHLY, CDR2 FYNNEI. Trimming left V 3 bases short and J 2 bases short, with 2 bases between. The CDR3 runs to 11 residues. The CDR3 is CASSETYEQYF. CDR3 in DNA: TGTGCCAGCAGTGAGACCTACGAGCAGTACTTC.

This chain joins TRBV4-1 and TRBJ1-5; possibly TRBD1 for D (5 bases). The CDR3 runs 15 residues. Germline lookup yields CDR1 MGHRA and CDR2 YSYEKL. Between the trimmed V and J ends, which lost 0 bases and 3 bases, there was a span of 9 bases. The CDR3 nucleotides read TGCGCCAGCAGCCAAGAATGGGACTCCAATCAGCCCCAGCATTTT. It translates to CASSQEWDSNQPQHF.

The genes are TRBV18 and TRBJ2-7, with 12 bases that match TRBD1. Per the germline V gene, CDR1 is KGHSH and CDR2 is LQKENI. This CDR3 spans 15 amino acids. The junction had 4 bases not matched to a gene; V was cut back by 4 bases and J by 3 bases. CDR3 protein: CASSQGTGGLYEQYF. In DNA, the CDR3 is TGTGCCAGCTCACAAGGGACAGGGGGCCTCTACGAGCAGTACTTC.

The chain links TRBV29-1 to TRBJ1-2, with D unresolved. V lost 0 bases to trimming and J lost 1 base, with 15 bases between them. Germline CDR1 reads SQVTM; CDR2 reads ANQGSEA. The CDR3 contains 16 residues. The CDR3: CSVEDSAGLVNYGYTF. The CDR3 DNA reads TGCAGCGTTGAAGATTCGGCGGGCCTTGTTAACTATGGCTACACCTTC. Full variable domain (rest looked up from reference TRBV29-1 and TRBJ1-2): SAVISQKPSRDICQRGTSLTIQCQVDSQVTMMFWYRQQPGQSLTLIATANQGSEATYESGFVIDKFPISRPNLTFSTLTVSNMSPEDSSIYLCSVEDSAGLVNYGYTFGSGTRLTVV.

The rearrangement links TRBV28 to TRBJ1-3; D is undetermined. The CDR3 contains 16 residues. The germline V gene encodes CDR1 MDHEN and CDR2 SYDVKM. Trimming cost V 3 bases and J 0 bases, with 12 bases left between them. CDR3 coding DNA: TGTGCCAGCAGTTTTTTGAGTTTCACCTCTGGAAACACCATATATTTT. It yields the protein CASSFLSFTSGNTIYF.

CDR3 DNA: TGCGCCAGCAGCCAAGATTTAGCAGGACAGGCAAACTATGGCTACACCTTC. This translates into CASSQDLAGQANYGYTF. This chain connects TRBV4-3 to TRBJ1-2; 7 bases are a match to TRBD1. In germline, CDR1 is LGHNA, CDR2 YSLEER. This CDR3 comprises 17 residues. Trimming took 0 bases from V and 2 from J; bases not matched to a gene: 9.

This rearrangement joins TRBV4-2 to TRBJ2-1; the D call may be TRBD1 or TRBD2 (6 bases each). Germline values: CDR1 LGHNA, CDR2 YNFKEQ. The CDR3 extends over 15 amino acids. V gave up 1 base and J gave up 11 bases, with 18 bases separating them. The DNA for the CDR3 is TGTGCCAGCAGCCAAGTGGGGGGCGTCGGGCAACAGCAGTTCTTC. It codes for CASSQVGGVGQQQFF.

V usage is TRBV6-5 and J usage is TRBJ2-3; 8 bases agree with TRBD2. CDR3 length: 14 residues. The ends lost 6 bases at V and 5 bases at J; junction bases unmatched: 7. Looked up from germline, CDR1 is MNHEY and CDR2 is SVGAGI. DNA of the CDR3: TGTGCCAGCAGAACGAGCGGGAGTGGAGATACGCAGTATTTT. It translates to CASRTSGSGDTQYF.

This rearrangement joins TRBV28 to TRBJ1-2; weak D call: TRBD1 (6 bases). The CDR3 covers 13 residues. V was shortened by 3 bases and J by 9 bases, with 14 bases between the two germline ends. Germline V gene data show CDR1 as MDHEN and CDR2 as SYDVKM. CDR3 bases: TGTGCCAGCAGTTTTTTCTACGACAGGAGCTACACCTTC. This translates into CASSFFYDRSYTF.

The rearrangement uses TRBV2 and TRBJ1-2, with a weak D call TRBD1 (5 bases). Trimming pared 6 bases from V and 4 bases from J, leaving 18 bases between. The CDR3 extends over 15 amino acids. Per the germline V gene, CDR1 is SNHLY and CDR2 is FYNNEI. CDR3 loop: CASSKPDSLSYGYTF. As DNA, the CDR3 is TGTGCCAGCAGCAAACCCGACAGCCTCAGCTATGGCTACACCTTC.

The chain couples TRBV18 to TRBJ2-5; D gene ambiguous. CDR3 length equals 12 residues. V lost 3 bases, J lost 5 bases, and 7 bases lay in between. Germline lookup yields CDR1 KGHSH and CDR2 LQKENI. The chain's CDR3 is CASSPEGETQYF. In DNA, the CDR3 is TGTGCCAGCTCACCCGAAGGGGAGACCCAGTACTTC.

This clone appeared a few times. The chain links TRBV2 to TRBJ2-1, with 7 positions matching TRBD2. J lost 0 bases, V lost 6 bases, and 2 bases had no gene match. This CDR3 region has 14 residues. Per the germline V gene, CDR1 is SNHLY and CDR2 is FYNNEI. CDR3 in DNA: TGTGCCAGCAGGCGGGAGAGCTCCTACAATGAGCAGTTCTTC. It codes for CASRRESSYNEQFF.

CDR3 coding DNA: TGTGCCACCTTGGACAGGGCGTGGACTGAAGCTTTCTTT. This codes for CATLDRAWTEAFF. The chain is built from TRBV6-1 and TRBJ1-1; TRBD1 matches at 8 bases. The junction had 9 bases not matched to a gene; V was cut back by 10 bases and J by 5 bases. Germline CDR1 and CDR2: MNHNS and SASEGT. The CDR3 spans 13 residues.

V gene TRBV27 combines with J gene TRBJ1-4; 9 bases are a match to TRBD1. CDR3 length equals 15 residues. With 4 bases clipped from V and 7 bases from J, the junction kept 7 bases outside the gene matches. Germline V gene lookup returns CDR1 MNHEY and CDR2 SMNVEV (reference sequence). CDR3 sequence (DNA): TGTGCCAGCAGTTCCCCGGGACAGGGAGGTGAAAAACTGTTTTTT. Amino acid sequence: CASSSPGQGGEKLFF.

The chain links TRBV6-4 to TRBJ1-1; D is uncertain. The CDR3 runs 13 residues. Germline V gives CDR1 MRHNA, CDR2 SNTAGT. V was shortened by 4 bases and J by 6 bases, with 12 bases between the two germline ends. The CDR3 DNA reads TGTGCCAGCAGTGCCACCATCGGTTCTGAAGCTTTCTTT. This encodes CASSATIGSEAFF.

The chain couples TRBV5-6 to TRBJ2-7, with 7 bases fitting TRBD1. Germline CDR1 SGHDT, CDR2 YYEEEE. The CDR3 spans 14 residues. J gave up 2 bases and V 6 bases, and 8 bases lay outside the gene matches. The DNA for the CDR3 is TGTGCCAGCACGTTGCTCGGGACAGCCTACGAGCAGTACTTC. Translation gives CASTLLGTAYEQYF.

CDR3 residues: CASSSDRAYEQYF. The CDR3 nucleotides read TGTGCCAGCAGCTCGGACAGGGCCTACGAGCAGTACTTC. The chain uses TRBV11-1 and TRBJ2-7; 8 nucleotides align to TRBD1. J was trimmed by 2 bases and V by 4 bases; bases with no gene match: 1. CDR3 length equals 13 residues. Germline assignment: CDR1 SGHAT and CDR2 FQDESV (reference sequence).

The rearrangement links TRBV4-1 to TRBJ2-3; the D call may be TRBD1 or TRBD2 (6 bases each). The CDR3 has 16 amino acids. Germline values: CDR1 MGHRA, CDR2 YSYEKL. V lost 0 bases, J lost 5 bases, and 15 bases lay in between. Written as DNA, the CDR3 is TGCGCCAGCAGCCAAGATTGGGGGGCGCGTGGAGATACGCAGTATTTT. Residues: CASSQDWGARGDTQYF.

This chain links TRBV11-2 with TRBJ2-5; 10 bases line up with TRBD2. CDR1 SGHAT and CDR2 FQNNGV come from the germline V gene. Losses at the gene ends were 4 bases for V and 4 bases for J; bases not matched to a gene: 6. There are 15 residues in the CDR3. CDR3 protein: CASSYQAGGIETQYF. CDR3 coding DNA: TGTGCCAGCAGCTATCAAGCGGGGGGGATAGAGACCCAGTACTTC.